This T cell receptor (beta chain) appears in the sequencing data of a study of T cells in Graves' hyperthyroidism and ophthalmopathy. The study, taken as a whole, reports: Ophthalmopathy got predicted by the model a median about 6.5 months before its onset. Patients with ophthalmopathy were separated from those with stable hyperthyroidism by a 13 V-J model.

Lactation, pregnancy, other autoimmune disease or uncontrolled infection excluded patients. Fresh peripheral blood, 8 to 10 ml of it, supplied the PBMCs. In this sample, this clonotype turned up once. The antigen remains unidentified. The CDR3 has 16 amino acids. J was trimmed by 6 bases and V by 0 bases; bases with no gene match: 6. Germline V CDR1 and CDR2: SGHAT, FQNNGV. Amplification targeted TCR beta CDR3 regions from RNA transcripts. Primed by the HTBI set, a first-round RT-PCR was run on the TCR CDR3. TCRdb ran MiXCR on the multiplex PCR reads and lists one entry per CDR3 protein. This repertoire shows hundreds of thousands of distinct CDR3 sequences, approximately 16% found once; its top ten account for around 28%.

This sequence originates from a woman younger than 35 with Graves' ophthalmopathy. The sample consisted of blood. V and J are TRBV11-2 and TRBJ2-1; 9 nucleotides agree with TRBD2. The CDR3 spells CASSLDRRGGGNEQFF. In nucleotides, the CDR3 is TGTGCCAGCAGCTTAGATCGGCGGGGGGGGGGCAATGAGCAGTTCTTC.